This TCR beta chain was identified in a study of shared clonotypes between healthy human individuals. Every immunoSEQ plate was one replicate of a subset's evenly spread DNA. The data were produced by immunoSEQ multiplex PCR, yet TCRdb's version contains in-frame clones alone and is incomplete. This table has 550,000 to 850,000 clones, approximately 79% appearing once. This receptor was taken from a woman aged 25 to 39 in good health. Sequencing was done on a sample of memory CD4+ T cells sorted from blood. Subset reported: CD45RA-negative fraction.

CDR3 in amino acids: CASNHRGLGEKLFF. DNA of the CDR3: TGTGCCAGCAATCACAGGGGACTAGGAGAAAAACTGTTTTTT. This chain links TRBV2 with TRBJ1-4, with 7 nucleotides matching TRBD1. The CDR3 length is 14 residues. CDR1 and CDR2 (germline): SNHLY, FYNNEI. J was trimmed by 8 bases and V by 7 bases; bases with no gene match: 10. Based on the CDR3 plus reference TRBV2 and TRBJ1-4, the full variable domain is EPEVTQTPSHQVTQMGQEVILRCVPISNHLYFYWYRQILGQKVEFLVSFYNNEISEKSEIFDDQFSVERPDGSNFTLKIRSTKLEDSAMYFCASNHRGLGEKLFFGSGTQLSVL.